These 32 T cell receptor beta chains originate from one sample sequenced in a study of long-term antiretroviral therapy in people with HIV. Version v3.0 of the immunoSEQ assay ran at survey level. The protocol was immunoSEQ multiplex PCR, while the TCRdb copy is restricted to in-frame clones and leaves out a portion. This sample carries about 30,000 clones, 93% of them seen once, and the ten largest clones take about a tenth. The sequencing used unsorted PBMCs, collected 6.2 years after starting antiretroviral therapy. The receptor source for this set is a man in his forties with HIV.

The CDR3 loop is CAISDSGTGGFGYTF. As DNA, the CDR3 is TGTGCCATCAGTGACTCCGGGACAGGGGGTTTTGGCTACACCTTC. The chain has TRBV10-3 and TRBJ1-2; TRBD1 agrees at 11 bases. The CDR3 runs 15 residues. CDR1 ENHRY and CDR2 SYGVKD come from the germline V gene. J lost 7 bases, V lost 3 bases, and 7 bases had no gene match.

For this clone: A read error may account for a junction end that differs from germline. The same CDR3 also results from other DNA sequences found in this sample. The chain couples TRBV20-1 to TRBJ2-3; D unresolved. This CDR3 contains 10 residues. Germline CDR1 DFQATT, CDR2 SNEGSKA (reference sequence). The DNA for the CDR3 is TGCAGTGCTAGCACCGATACGCAGTATTTT. It specifies CSASTDTQYF.

V and J are TRBV4-1 and TRBJ2-1; D is ambiguous. The V gene's germline CDR1 is MGHRA and CDR2 YSYEKL. Trimming removed 1 base from V and 0 bases from J, with 10 bases in between. The CDR3 sequence is 16 residues long. This chain's CDR3 is CASSQVAVASYNEQFF. DNA of the CDR3: TGCGCCAGCAGCCAAGTGGCCGTCGCCTCCTACAATGAGCAGTTCTTC.

This clone was observed a single time. This chain joins TRBV9 and TRBJ1-5, with D tentatively TRBD1 (5 bases). The CDR3 consists of 14 residues. From germline, CDR1 is SGDLS and CDR2 YYNGEE. The V and J ends lost 4 bases and 3 bases respectively, with 11 bases between them. The CDR3: CASSPLDTNQPQHF. CDR3 DNA: TGTGCCAGCAGCCCACTGGACACCAATCAGCCCCAGCATTTT.

In this sample, this clone turned up once. The CDR3 DNA sequence: TGTGCCAGTACCCCCGGACTGCGTTCCACCGGGGAGCTGTTTTTT. It yields the protein CASTPGLRSTGELFF. The chain carries TRBV19 and TRBJ2-2; maybe TRBD2 (5 bases). The V end lost 7 bases, the J end lost 4 bases, and 16 bases lay between the germline ends. This CDR3 has 15 residues. Germline CDR1 reads LNHDA; CDR2 reads SQIVND (reference sequence).

This clone was seen only a few times. The chain employs TRBV6-1 and TRBJ1-1, with a possible D match to TRBD1 (5 bases). Germline V CDR1 and CDR2: MNHNS, SASEGT. The V gene lost 4 bases and the J gene lost 5 bases, with 8 bases spanning the gap. This CDR3 spans 12 amino acids. CDR3 DNA sequence: TGTGCCAGCAGTGTGGGGGAAACTGAAGCTTTCTTT. Its protein product is CASSVGETEAFF.

The gene calls are TRBV7-2 and TRBJ1-5, with 9 bases matching TRBD1. CDR3 length equals 15 residues. The germline CDR1 and CDR2 sequences are SGHTA and FQGNSA. Trimming at V came to 5 bases and at J to 7 bases, leaving 9 bases not matched to a gene. CDR3 coding DNA: TGTGCCAGCAGCCCATCGGGGACAGGGTTCCAGCCCCAGCATTTT. Amino acids: CASSPSGTGFQPQHF.

This clone was seen just once. The rearrangement joins TRBV11-2 to TRBJ2-1, with TRBD2 matching over 8 bases. The length of the CDR3 is 14 residues. The trim removed 0 bases at V and 12 bases at J, leaving 7 bases unmatched. Per the germline V gene, CDR1 is SGHAT and CDR2 is FQNNGV. CDR3 in DNA: TGTGCCAGCAGCTTAGAGGCGGGAGGCTTCGGGCAGTTCTTC. Translated, it gives CASSLEAGGFGQFF.

This rearrangement joins TRBV7-2 to TRBJ1-1, with 9 nucleotides matching TRBD1. Germline trimming cut 4 bases from V and 4 bases from J; bases unmatched to any gene: 4. The CDR3 has 14 residues. Germline-derived CDR1 and CDR2 are SGHTA and FQGNSA. The CDR3 sequence: CASSSQGARTEAFF. The CDR3 DNA is TGTGCCAGCAGCTCACAGGGGGCGCGCACTGAAGCTTTCTTT.

CDR3 bases: TGTGCCAGTAAACCGAGCGGGACTAGCTACGAGCAGTACTTC. Residues: CASKPSGTSYEQYF. V gene TRBV19 combines with J gene TRBJ2-7; 8 nucleotides align to TRBD2. Germline CDR1 is LNHDA and CDR2 is SQIVND (reference sequence). The V segment lost 7 bases and the J segment 3 bases; nucleotides outside the gene matches: 8. This CDR3 contains 14 residues.

The CDR3 reads CSVLEAPYEQYF. CDR3 nucleotide sequence: TGCAGCGTTCTTGAAGCGCCTTACGAGCAGTACTTC. This chain uses TRBV29-1 with TRBJ2-7; D ambiguous. In germline, CDR1 is SQVTM, CDR2 ANQGSEA. The CDR3 is made up of 12 amino acids. Trimming left V 5 bases short and J 4 bases short, with 12 bases between.

The DNA for the CDR3 is TGTGCCAGCAGCCCCTCCGGGACAGGGCTCTCTGGGGCCAACGTCCTGACTTTC. Amino acid sequence: CASSPSGTGLSGANVLTF. V gene TRBV5-4 combines with J gene TRBJ2-6, with 9 bases fitting TRBD1. The CDR3 is 18 amino acids. After removal of 4 bases from V and 0 bases from J, the junction contained 8 bases not matched to a gene. Germline V gene lookup returns CDR1 SGHNT and CDR2 YYREEE (reference sequence).

The V and J genes are TRBV19 and TRBJ2-2, with TRBD1 matching over 8 bases. This CDR3 is 15 amino acids long. V lost 10 bases and J lost 7; bases outside the gene matches: 14. The germline V gene has CDR1 LNHDA and CDR2 SQIVND (reference sequence). The CDR3 bases are TGTGCCACCAAGATCCGAACAGGGGGTGTCGGGGAGCTGTTTTTT. Encoded protein: CATKIRTGGVGELFF.

The chain links TRBV5-1 to TRBJ2-1, with D possibly being TRBD1 or TRBD2 (7 bases each). Germline V lookup: CDR1 SGHRS, CDR2 YFSETQ. CDR3 length: 16 amino acids. V was shortened by 4 bases and J by 5 bases, with 19 bases between the two germline ends. The CDR3 sequence is CASSLEQGTTNNEQFF. Written as DNA, the CDR3 is TGCGCCAGCAGCCTAGAACAGGGGACTACGAACAATGAGCAGTTCTTC.

The J gene is TRBJ2-7, the V gene TRBV6-5; possible D gene TRBD2, 5 bases. The CDR3 has 14 amino acids. From germline, CDR1 is MNHEY and CDR2 SVGAGI. Trimming removed 6 bases at V and 5 bases at J, with 17 bases between. The CDR3 sequence: CASSEGGRTHEQYF. The CDR3 DNA reads TGTGCCAGCAGCGAAGGTGGGAGAACCCACGAGCAGTACTTC.

This chain joins TRBV10-2 and TRBJ1-1, with D perhaps TRBD1 (6 bases). CDR1 is WSHSY and CDR2 is SAAADI in the germline V gene. Trimming took 5 bases from V and 4 from J, leaving 14 bases between them. The CDR3 consists of 14 residues. The CDR3 region has the DNA TGCGCCAGCAGTAACTTGGGGGCGGGCACTGAAGCTTTCTTT. It encodes CASSNLGAGTEAFF.

The J gene is TRBJ1-1, the V gene TRBV4-1, with 9 bases lining up with TRBD1. Germline values: CDR1 MGHRA, CDR2 YSYEKL. The CDR3 spans 16 residues. The V gene end was trimmed by 7 bases and the J gene end by 6 bases; junction bases not matched to a gene: 15. The CDR3 reads CASTPNLGTGSPEAFF. CDR3 sequence (DNA): TGCGCCAGCACCCCAAATCTGGGGACAGGGTCGCCTGAAGCTTTCTTT.

The rearrangement joins TRBV30 to TRBJ1-2; D gene unclear. The CDR3 extends over 13 amino acids. V lost 8 bases and J 7 bases, leaving 20 bases between the germline ends. Germline CDR1 and CDR2: GTSNPN and SVGIG (reference sequence). DNA for the CDR3: TGTGCCCGAGAAGAAACTATGGCCTCTGGCTACACCTTC. It specifies CAREETMASGYTF. The full variable domain, completed using reference TRBV30 and TRBJ1-2, is SQTIHQWPATLVQPVGSPLSLECTVEGTSNPNLYWYRQAAGRGLQLLFYSVGIGQISSEVPQNLSASRPQDRQFILSSKKLLLSDSGFYLCAREETMASGYTFGSGTRLTVV.

V and J are TRBV25-1 and TRBJ2-1; no firm D call. This CDR3 is built from 12 residues. Trimming removed 5 bases from V and 9 bases from J, with 11 bases in between. The germline V gene has CDR1 MGHDK and CDR2 SYGVNS. The CDR3 coding sequence is TGTGCCAGCAGTTCACGTCTGGGTGAGCAGTTCTTC. This sequence encodes CASSSRLGEQFF.

This clone appeared a single time. In nucleotides, the CDR3 is TGTGCCAGCAGCTCCGGAAACGGACTAGCGACTATCAAAAACATTCAGTACTTC. This sequence encodes CASSSGNGLATIKNIQYF. V is TRBV5-4 and J is TRBJ2-4, with 9 bases that match TRBD2. The V and J ends lost 3 bases and 3 bases, in that order; junction bases with no gene match: 13. The CDR3 length is 18 residues. Germline V lookup: CDR1 SGHNT, CDR2 YYREEE (reference sequence).

The CDR3 reads CASSYSGGGGETQYF. The CDR3 nucleotides are TGTGCCAGCAGTTACAGCGGCGGCGGCGGGGAGACCCAGTACTTC. The chain joins TRBV6-6 to TRBJ2-5; a weak D match, TRBD2 (5 bases). Germline-derived CDR1 and CDR2 are MNHNY and SVGAGI (reference sequence). V lost 2 bases and J 5 bases, leaving 15 bases between the germline ends. This CDR3 region has 15 residues.

This chain connects TRBV6-4 to TRBJ2-1; the match to TRBD2 covers 13 bases. Per the germline V gene, CDR1 is MRHNA and CDR2 is SNTAGT. Trimming took 5 bases from V and 7 from J; bases not matched to a gene: 5. CDR3 size: 15 residues. The CDR3 region is CASSRTSGGQNEQFF. CDR3 DNA sequence: TGTGCCAGCAGTCGGACTAGCGGGGGCCAAAATGAGCAGTTCTTC.

J is TRBJ2-3 and V is TRBV19; 7 bases agree with TRBD2. V lost 3 bases to trimming and J lost 2 bases; unmatched junction nucleotides: 5. Germline-derived CDR1 and CDR2 are LNHDA and SQIVND (reference sequence). The CDR3 covers 15 residues. CDR3 amino acids: CASSIEREPTDTQYF. The CDR3 DNA sequence: TGTGCCAGTAGTATTGAGCGGGAACCCACAGATACGCAGTATTTT.

This chain uses TRBV5-1 with TRBJ2-5, with 11 bases lining up with TRBD2. The CDR3 spans 16 residues. The V segment lost 7 bases and the J segment 3 bases; nucleotides outside the gene matches: 11. Germline CDR1 and CDR2: SGHRS and YFSETQ. The DNA of the CDR3 is TGCGCCAGCGGGTTGCTCCCGGGACTAGCGGAAGAGACCCAGTACTTC. It codes for CASGLLPGLAEETQYF.

The CDR3 DNA follows: TGTGCCAGCAGCGTCGGGTATTCCCAAGAGACCCAGTACTTC. It translates to CASSVGYSQETQYF. The V and J genes are TRBV11-1 and TRBJ2-5; unclear D gene. The CDR3 is made up of 14 amino acids. The germline V gene encodes CDR1 SGHAT and CDR2 FQDESV (reference sequence). V was cut by 5 bases and J by 1 base, with 11 bases left in between.

A single count supports this clone. The chain carries TRBV27 and TRBJ2-2; D remains unclear. V dropped 3 bases and J dropped 7 bases, with 6 bases sitting between them. The CDR3 contains 12 residues. The germline V gene has CDR1 MNHEY and CDR2 SMNVEV (reference sequence). The CDR3 nucleotides read TGTGCCAGCAGTTTCCGAAGCGGGGAGCTGTTTTTT. Translating it yields CASSFRSGELFF.

The V and J genes are TRBV27 and TRBJ2-7; D call uncertain. V shed 3 bases and J shed 1 base, with 10 bases lying between them. The CDR3 totals 14 residues. Germline-derived CDR1 and CDR2 are MNHEY and SMNVEV (reference sequence). CDR3 DNA: TGTGCCAGCAGTTTTTCCAGCGTATCCTACGAGCAGTACTTC. Translation: CASSFSSVSYEQYF.

V usage is TRBV2 and J usage is TRBJ2-1; TRBD2 matches 8 bases. Germline CDR1 SNHLY, CDR2 FYNNEI. The J segment lost 2 bases and the V segment lost 6 bases, leaving 3 bases of the junction unmatched. The length of the CDR3 is 14 residues. CDR3: CASRGLDTYNEQFF. As DNA, the CDR3 is TGTGCCAGCAGGGGACTAGATACCTACAATGAGCAGTTCTTC.

A single count supports this clone. The chain employs TRBV28 and TRBJ2-6; D may be TRBD1 or TRBD2 (5 bases each). CDR1 MDHEN and CDR2 SYDVKM come from the germline V gene. V dropped 6 bases and J dropped 9 bases, with 15 bases sitting between them. The CDR3 is 14 amino acids. In DNA form, the CDR3 reads TGTGCCAGCAGACTACCGGGACCCATCAACGTCCTGACTTTC. Amino acids: CASRLPGPINVLTF. The full variable domain, in which reference TRBV28 and TRBJ2-6 provide the parts outside the CDR3, is DVKVTQSSRYLVKRTGEKVFLECVQDMDHENMFWYRQDPGLGLRLIYFSYDVKMKEKGDIPEGYSVSREKKERFSLILESASTNQTSMYLCASRLPGPINVLTFGAGSRLTVL.

The rearrangement links TRBV29-1 to TRBJ2-5; 7 bases align to TRBD2. CDR1 SQVTM and CDR2 ANQGSEA come from the germline V gene. Trimming took 3 bases from V and 1 from J; bases not matched to a gene: 8. This CDR3 contains 15 residues. CDR3 sequence (DNA): TGCAGCGTTGATTGGCGCCTAGCGGCCCAAGAGACCCAGTACTTC. Its translation is CSVDWRLAAQETQYF.

The chain couples TRBV29-1 to TRBJ2-5; D not certain. V was pared by 8 bases and J by 3 bases, with 13 bases between. The length of the CDR3 is 12 residues. Germline V gives CDR1 SQVTM, CDR2 ANQGSEA. The CDR3 DNA follows: TGCAGCTATACCCCATGGGAAGAGACCCAGTACTTC. Translating it yields CSYTPWEETQYF. The complete variable domain, with remaining parts taken from reference TRBV29-1 and TRBJ2-5, reads SAVISQKPSRDICQRGTSLTIQCQVDSQVTMMFWYRQQPGQSLTLIATANQGSEATYESGFVIDKFPISRPNLTFSTLTVSNMSPEDSSIYLCSYTPWEETQYFGPGTRLLVL.

This clone appeared a few times. The chain couples TRBV4-3 to TRBJ1-5, with no clear D. Germline V CDR1 and CDR2: LGHNA, YSLEER. The CDR3 has 15 amino acids. Between the trimmed V and J ends, which lost 0 bases and 0 bases, there was a span of 6 bases. This CDR3 is CASSQDRYSNQPQHF. CDR3 bases: TGCGCCAGCAGCCAAGACAGATATAGCAATCAGCCCCAGCATTTT.